The 20 T cell receptor beta chains in this list originate from one sample, sequenced in a study of response to subunit inactivated influenza vaccine. In TCRdb, the RT-PCR reads were re-called with MiXCR into one record per CDR3 protein. This table has 530,000 or so distinct CDR3 sequences, about 14% appearing once. This material consisted of PBMCs from blood, taken 11 to 12 days after vaccination. The receptors come from a man in his fifties or sixties who received an inactivated influenza vaccine.

The chain is built from TRBV5-6 and TRBJ1-2; D remains ambiguous. With 4 bases removed from V and 8 bases from J, the gap between germline ends came to 21 bases. The CDR3 loop spans 15 amino acids. Germline lookup yields CDR1 SGHDT and CDR2 YYEEEE. This CDR3 reads CASSRLALLEEGYTF. The CDR3, as DNA: TGTGCCAGCAGCCGTCTTGCTTTACTAGAGGAAGGCTACACCTTC.

There are many counts of this clonotype. V is TRBV12-3 or TRBV12-4 and J is TRBJ2-2, with D possibly TRBD1 on 6 matching bases. The V end lost 5 bases, the J end lost 2 bases, and 12 bases lay between the germline ends. The CDR3 loop spans 15 amino acids. CDR3 sequence (DNA): TGTGCCAGCAGTGCCCAGGGGCCCAACACCGGGGAGCTGTTTTTT. Encoded protein: CASSAQGPNTGELFF.

This chain links TRBV7-3 with TRBJ2-5; 8 nucleotides align to TRBD2. Losses at the gene ends were 5 bases for V and 7 bases for J; bases not matched to a gene: 6. Germline CDR1 and CDR2: SGHTA and FQGTGA. This CDR3 is 13 amino acids long. Here the CDR3 reads CASSPGLGGTQYF. The CDR3 coding sequence is TGTGCCAGCAGCCCGGGACTAGGGGGGACCCAGTACTTC.

The V and J genes are TRBV19 and TRBJ1-2; the match to TRBD1 covers 9 bases. Germline values: CDR1 LNHDA, CDR2 SQIVND (reference sequence). The CDR3 has 15 residues. J gave up 6 bases and V 4 bases, and 9 bases lay outside the gene matches. CDR3 sequence (DNA): TGTGCCAGTAGTAACCAGGGACAGGGAAGGGATGGCTACACCTTC. Its translation: CASSNQGQGRDGYTF. Together with reference TRBV19 and TRBJ1-2, the CDR3 gives the full variable domain: DGGITQSPKYLFRKEGQNVTLSCEQNLNHDAMYWYRQDPGQGLRLIYYSQIVNDFQKGDIAEGYSVSREKKESFPLTVTSAQKNPTAFYLCASSNQGQGRDGYTFGSGTRLTVV.

The chain couples TRBV12-3 or TRBV12-4 to TRBJ1-5; the match to TRBD1 covers 7 bases. V gave up 8 bases and J gave up 5 bases; unmatched junction bases: 9. The length of the CDR3 is 14 residues. The CDR3 protein is CASQKQGYDQPQHF. In DNA form, the CDR3 reads TGTGCCAGCCAGAAACAGGGGTATGATCAGCCCCAGCATTTT.

J is TRBJ2-7 and V is TRBV6-2 or TRBV6-3; TRBD1 matches at 7 bases. V lost 4 bases to trimming and J lost 3 bases; unmatched junction nucleotides: 9. The V gene's germline CDR1 is MNHEY and CDR2 SVGEGT. The CDR3 sequence is 15 residues long. This CDR3 is CASSSTTGLRYEQYF. The CDR3 nucleotides read TGTGCCAGCAGTTCAACGACAGGGTTGCGCTACGAGCAGTACTTC.

This clonotype was seen only a few times. The chain has TRBV18 and TRBJ2-7; D might be TRBD2 (5 bases). This CDR3 is 15 amino acids long. Trimming stripped 2 bases from V and 1 base from J, with 12 bases between. Per germline, CDR1 KGHSH and CDR2 LQKENI. CDR3 region: CASSPRGGPSYEQYF. The CDR3 DNA reads TGTGCCAGCTCACCAAGAGGAGGACCTTCCTACGAGCAGTACTTC.

The rearrangement links TRBV12-3 or TRBV12-4 to TRBJ2-1; D might be TRBD1 (6 bases). V lost 4 bases and J 2 bases, leaving 12 bases between the germline ends. The CDR3 is 15 amino acids. The CDR3 loop is CASSSDGGAYNEQFF. CDR3 nucleotides: TGTGCCAGCAGTTCCGATGGGGGCGCCTACAATGAGCAGTTCTTC.

This clonotype was detected ten times or more. This sequence joins TRBV4-1 and TRBJ2-1; 10 bases map to TRBD2. The CDR3 runs 16 residues. The germline gives CDR1 MGHRA, CDR2 YSYEKL. Trimming at V came to 1 base and at J to 13 bases, leaving 13 bases not matched to a gene. DNA of the CDR3: TGCGCCAGCAGCCAAGGCTCTAGCGGGGGTGACCTCCTTCAGTTCTTC. This sequence encodes CASSQGSSGGDLLQFF.

The V gene is TRBV7-2, the J gene TRBJ2-3; tentative D call: TRBD2 (7 bases). V was pared by 5 bases and J by 5 bases, with 14 bases between. This CDR3 has 14 residues. Germline V CDR1 and CDR2: SGHTA, FQGNSA. CDR3 DNA: TGTGCCAGCAGCCCCCAGGGGAGGGGAGATACGCAGTATTTT. Translation gives CASSPQGRGDTQYF.

This clonotype has a handful of counts. V and J are TRBV21-1 and TRBJ1-6. TRBV21-1 is reported as a pseudogene. The CDR3 totals 14 residues. The CDR3 loop reads CAIDVGPTNSPLHF. The CDR3, as DNA: TGTGCCATAGACGTTGGACCGACAAATTCACCCCTCCACTTT.

The chain joins TRBV10-3 to TRBJ2-2; tentatively, D is TRBD2 (7 bases). The CDR3 has 14 residues. Looked up from germline, CDR1 is ENHRY and CDR2 is SYGVKD. Trimming took off 11 bases at V and 7 bases at J, with 20 bases between the two ends. The CDR3 DNA reads as TGTGCCGCACGCCGTGCAGGGGAGGGCGGGGAGCTGTTTTTT. Its translation: CAARRAGEGGELFF.

This rearrangement joins TRBV28 to TRBJ2-3; 16 positions match TRBD2. The V gene's germline CDR1 is MDHEN and CDR2 SYDVKM. After removal of 4 bases from V and 5 bases from J, the junction contained 6 bases not matched to a gene. The CDR3 loop spans 17 amino acids. The DNA for the CDR3 is TGTGCCAGCAGTTCACTGGGACTAGCGGGAGGGGTAGATACGCAGTATTTT. This gives the protein CASSSLGLAGGVDTQYF.

The chain joins TRBV12-3 or TRBV12-4 to TRBJ2-2; TRBD1 matches 7 bases. Trimming took 6 bases from V and 7 from J; bases not matched to a gene: 5. The CDR3 has 13 amino acids. CDR3 in amino acids: CASRLTGFGELFF. CDR3 nucleotide sequence: TGTGCCAGCAGACTGACAGGGTTCGGGGAGCTGTTTTTT.

This clonotype came up many times. The CDR3 loop is CASSLVARGTEQFF. DNA for the CDR3: TGCGCCAGCAGCTTGGTGGCCAGGGGCACCGAGCAGTTCTTC. This chain uses TRBV5-1 with TRBJ2-1; tentative D call: TRBD1 (6 bases). V was shortened by 0 bases and J by 10 bases, with 14 bases between the two germline ends. This CDR3 is built from 14 residues. Germline V lookup: CDR1 SGHRS, CDR2 YFSETQ.

The J gene is TRBJ1-1, the V gene TRBV12-3 or TRBV12-4; 7 nucleotides align to TRBD1. Unmatched junction bases numbered 11, after V lost 6 bases and J lost 4 bases. This CDR3 is built from 15 residues. This CDR3 reads CASRELQGSGTEAFF. As DNA, the CDR3 is TGTGCCAGCAGAGAACTACAGGGGTCCGGCACTGAAGCTTTCTTT.

V gene TRBV5-5 combines with J gene TRBJ2-5, with 7 bases matching TRBD1. From germline, CDR1 is SGHKS and CDR2 YYEKEE (reference sequence). The CDR3 runs 14 residues. J gave up 5 bases and V 4 bases, and 8 bases lay outside the gene matches. The CDR3 loop reads CASSPTTGRETQYF. CDR3 coding DNA: TGTGCCAGCAGCCCGACGACAGGGCGGGAGACCCAGTACTTC.

This clonotype was counted a few times. The chain has TRBV5-5 and TRBJ2-2, with 7 positions matching TRBD1. CDR1 and CDR2 from the germline V gene are SGHKS and YYEKEE (reference sequence). CDR3 length: 14 residues. Trimming took 4 bases from V and 7 from J; bases not matched to a gene: 7. The CDR3 DNA is TGTGCCAGCAGCACCACAGGGGCTGGCGGGGAGCTGTTTTTT. Its translation: CASSTTGAGGELFF. Full variable domain (remainder filled in from reference TRBV5-5 and TRBJ2-2): DAGVTQSPTHLIKTRGQQVTLRCSPISGHKSVSWYQQVLGQGPQFIFQYYEKEERGRGNFPDRFSARQFPNYSSELNVNALLLGDSALYLCASSTTGAGGELFFGEGSRLTVL.

The rearrangement links TRBV12-3 or TRBV12-4 to TRBJ2-3; D not resolved. V was clipped by 7 bases and J by 6 bases, with 14 bases between them. This CDR3 contains 13 residues. CDR3 sequence reads: CASMLEAGDTQYF. CDR3 DNA: TGTGCCAGCATGCTCGAGGCCGGGGATACGCAGTATTTT.

The CDR3 DNA is TGCAGTGCTAGAGATCCTCAAGCGGATACGCAGTATTTT. It encodes CSARDPQADTQYF. V usage is TRBV20-1 and J usage is TRBJ2-3; no firm D call. Trimming stripped 0 bases from V and 6 bases from J, with 10 bases between. The CDR3 is made up of 13 amino acids. The germline V gene encodes CDR1 DFQATT and CDR2 SNEGSKA (reference sequence).